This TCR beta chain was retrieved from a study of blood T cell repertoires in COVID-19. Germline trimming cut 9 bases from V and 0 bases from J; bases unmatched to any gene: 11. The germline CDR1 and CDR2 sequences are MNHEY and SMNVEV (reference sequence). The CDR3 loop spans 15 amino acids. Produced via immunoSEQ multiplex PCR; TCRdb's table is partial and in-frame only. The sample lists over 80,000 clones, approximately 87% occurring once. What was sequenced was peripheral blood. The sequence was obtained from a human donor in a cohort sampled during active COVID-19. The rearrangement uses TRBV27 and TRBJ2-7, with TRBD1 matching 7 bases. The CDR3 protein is CARTRSRGSSYEQYF. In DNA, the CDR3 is TGTGCCAGGACGAGAAGCAGGGGGAGCTCCTACGAGCAGTACTTC.